Listed below are T cell receptor beta chains from one sample, sequenced in a study of beta chain features in type 1 diabetes. Sequenced by immunoSEQ multiplex PCR; TCRdb stores in-frame clones only, minus some. The sample carries a few hundred thousand clones, approximately 15% recorded once. Sequencing was carried out using naive CD4+ T cells from blood. Source of these receptors: a woman aged 18 to 35 with type 1 diabetes. CDR3s include the opening cysteine and the closing phenylalanine or tryptophan. The D gene is left open where the match is weak. Only some rows state a clone size, as once, few, many or a class for expanded clones.

length	J	V	D	size	DNA	CDR3
16	TRBJ2-1	TRBV7-2	TRBD2	few	TGTGCCAGCAGCTTAGGGGGGACTAGCGGGAGTGGTGAGCAGTTCTTC	CASSLGGTSGSGEQFF
13	TRBJ1-2	TRBV28	-	-	TGTGCCAGCAGTATGGGGACTGTGTATGGCTACACCTTC	CASSMGTVYGYTF
15	TRBJ2-1	TRBV30	TRBD2	few	TGTGCCTGGAGTGTTATAGGACTAGCGGGCAATGAGCAGTTCTTC	CAWSVIGLAGNEQFF
15	TRBJ1-1	TRBV5-1	-	few	TGCGCCAGCAGCTTGTCTGTAGCAGTGAACACTGAAGCTTTCTTT	CASSLSVAVNTEAFF
14	TRBJ1-2	TRBV30	TRBD1	few	TGTGCCTGGAGAGGTGCAGGGGGCGAGTTTGGCTACACCTTC	CAWRGAGGEFGYTF
13	TRBJ1-5	TRBV30	-	few	TGTGCCTGGAGTGTCCGGGGTGGGCAGCCCCAGCATTTT	CAWSVRGGQPQHF
14	TRBJ2-5	TRBV11-2	TRBD1	-	TGTGCCAGCAGCTCCCAGGACAGGGTAGAGACCCAGTACTTC	CASSSQDRVETQYF
14	TRBJ2-5	TRBV28	-	-	TGTGCCAGCAAGGCAGGGACTTCCCAAGAGACCCAGTACTTC	CASKAGTSQETQYF
15	TRBJ1-2	TRBV19	TRBD1	few	TGTGCCAGTAGTGTCACAGGGGGCGCGGTGGCCGGCTACACCTTC	CASSVTGGAVAGYTF
17	TRBJ2-5	TRBV18	TRBD1	-	TGTGCCAGCTCACCATTATCAGGGGGTCGGCACCAAGAGACCCAGTACTTC	CASSPLSGGRHQETQYF
14	TRBJ2-3	TRBV7-9	TRBD2	few	TGTGCCAGCAGCTTAGGCGGGAGGGAAGATACGCAGTATTTT	CASSLGGREDTQYF
16	TRBJ2-1	TRBV7-9	TRBD2	few	TGTGCCAGCAGCGAAAGCGGGAGTTTGCCCTACAATGAGCAGTTCTTC	CASSESGSLPYNEQFF
12	TRBJ2-3	TRBV6-5	-	few	TGTGCCAGCAGCTCCGTGCGGGATACGCAGTATTTT	CASSSVRDTQYF
14	TRBJ1-2	TRBV11-2	TRBD1	-	TGTGCCAGCAGCCCGGGACAGGGTGACTATGGCTACACCTTC	CASSPGQGDYGYTF
12	TRBJ2-1	TRBV7-9	-	few	TGTGCCAGCAGCTTTACAGACAATGAGCAGTTCTTC	CASSFTDNEQFF
15	TRBJ2-5	TRBV28	TRBD2	-	TGTGCCAGCAGCTTGAGCGGGACGGCTCAAGAGACCCAGTACTTC	CASSLSGTAQETQYF
17	TRBJ1-1	TRBV18	TRBD1	-	TGTGCCAGCTCACCGCGGGAGGCAGGGGGACTGGAGGCTGAAGCTTTCTTT	CASSPREAGGLEAEAFF